This T cell receptor beta chain was observed in a study of technical replicates of blood from a handful of donors. The CDR3 is made up of 17 amino acids. Germline V gene sequence: CDR1 SGHTA, CDR2 FQGNSA. V was pared by 5 bases and J by 4 bases, with 24 bases between. Assay used: immunoSEQ multiplex PCR; TCRdb lists only in-frame clones, some missing. The table shows fewer than 100,000 clones, with just under 95% occurring only once. The sequencing input was T cells isolated from PBMCs. This clonotype was sampled from a human donor in good health. V usage is TRBV7-2 and J usage is TRBJ2-7; maybe TRBD1 (5 bases). CDR3 sequence: CASSQGNQGISPYEQYF. The CDR3, as DNA: TGTGCCAGCAGCCAAGGAAACCAGGGAATATCCCCGTACGAGCAGTACTTC.